This TCR beta chain was captured in a study of CD8+CD57+ T cells in acquired aplastic anemia. Study at large: Roughly 10.8 million reads were obtained on average for healthy donor CD4+ cells. Study-level findings and limits: Patients and controls were not found to differ significantly in CD8+ Simpson's diversity.

This clonotype has ten or more counts. No antigen is known for it. Using genomic DNA as the template, TCR beta VDJ and CDR3 profiling was carried out. TCRdb re-called the reads with MiXCR, one entry per CDR3 protein. The sample includes around 400,000 distinct CDR3 sequences, about 70% seen only once; the top ten take approximately 3.8%. This CDR3 has 14 residues. V shed 6 bases, J shed 13 bases, and the junction held 9 bases outside the gene matches. The chain links TRBV12-3 or TRBV12-4 to TRBJ2-1; 13 bases match TRBD2. Sequenced sample: sorted CD4+, CD8+, or CD8+CD57+ T cells (not recorded which) from PBMCs. The TCR originated in a human donor in good health, serving as a control. The CDR3: CASRSRTSGGIQFF. The DNA for the CDR3 is TGTGCCAGCAGATCTAGGACTAGCGGGGGTATCCAGTTCTTC.